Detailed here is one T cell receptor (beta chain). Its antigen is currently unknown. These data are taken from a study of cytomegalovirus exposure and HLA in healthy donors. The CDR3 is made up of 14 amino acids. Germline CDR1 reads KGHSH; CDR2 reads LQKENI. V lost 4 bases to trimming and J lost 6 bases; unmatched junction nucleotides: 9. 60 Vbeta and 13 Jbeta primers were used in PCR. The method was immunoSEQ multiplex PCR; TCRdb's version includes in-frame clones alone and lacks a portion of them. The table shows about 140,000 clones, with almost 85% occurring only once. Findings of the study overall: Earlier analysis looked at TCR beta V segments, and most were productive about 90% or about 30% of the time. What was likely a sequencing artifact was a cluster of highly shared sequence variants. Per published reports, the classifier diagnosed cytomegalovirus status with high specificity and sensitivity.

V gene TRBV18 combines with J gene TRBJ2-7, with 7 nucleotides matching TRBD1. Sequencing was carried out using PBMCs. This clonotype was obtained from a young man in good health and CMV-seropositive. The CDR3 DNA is TGTGCCAGCTCACGTAGTACAGGGGCGAGCGAGCAGTACTTC. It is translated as CASSRSTGASEQYF.